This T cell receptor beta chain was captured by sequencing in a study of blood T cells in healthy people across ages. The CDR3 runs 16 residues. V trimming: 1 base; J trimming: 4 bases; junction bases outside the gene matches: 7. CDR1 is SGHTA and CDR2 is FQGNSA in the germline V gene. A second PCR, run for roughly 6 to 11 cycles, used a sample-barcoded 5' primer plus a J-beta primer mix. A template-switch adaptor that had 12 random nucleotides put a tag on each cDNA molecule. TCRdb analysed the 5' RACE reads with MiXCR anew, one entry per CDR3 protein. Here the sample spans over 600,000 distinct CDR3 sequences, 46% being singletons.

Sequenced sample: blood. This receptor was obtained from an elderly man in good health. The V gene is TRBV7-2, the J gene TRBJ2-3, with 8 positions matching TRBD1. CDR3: CASSLVTGGLSDTQYF. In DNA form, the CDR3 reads TGTGCCAGCAGCTTAGTTACAGGGGGTCTCTCAGATACGCAGTATTTT.